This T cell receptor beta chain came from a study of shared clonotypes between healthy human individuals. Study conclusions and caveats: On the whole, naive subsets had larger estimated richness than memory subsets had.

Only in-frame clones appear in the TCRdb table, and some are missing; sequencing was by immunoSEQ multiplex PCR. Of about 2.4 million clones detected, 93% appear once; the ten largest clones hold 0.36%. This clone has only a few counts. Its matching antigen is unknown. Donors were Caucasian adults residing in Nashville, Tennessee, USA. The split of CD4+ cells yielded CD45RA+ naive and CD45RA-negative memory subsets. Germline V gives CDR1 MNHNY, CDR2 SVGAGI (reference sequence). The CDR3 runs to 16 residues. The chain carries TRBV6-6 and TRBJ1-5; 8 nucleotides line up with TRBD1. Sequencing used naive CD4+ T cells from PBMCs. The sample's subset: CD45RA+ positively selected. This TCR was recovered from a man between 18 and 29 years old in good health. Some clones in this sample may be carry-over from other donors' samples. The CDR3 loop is CAHSGTGSRGNQPQHF. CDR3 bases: TGTGCTCATTCCGGGACAGGCTCCCGGGGCAATCAGCCCCAGCATTTT.